Listed below are T cell receptor beta chains from one sample, sequenced in a study of T-cell memory formation after mild COVID-19. TCRdb processed the 5' RACE reads anew with MiXCR; each CDR3 protein has one entry. The sample contains 580,000 or so distinct CDR3 sequences, around 15% of which appear only once. Material: PBMCs or a T cell subset sorted from them (not recorded which). The receptors here all came from an adult woman who had mild COVID-19 (a few samples of this study predate the infection). Cell type and time point are not known. The CDR3 runs from the conserved cysteine through the conserved F or W. D genes are given only for firm matches. The size entry is marked missing in some rows and otherwise reads once, few, many or a size class.

V: TRBV7-2; size: few; J: TRBJ1-5; D: -; CDR3: CASSPFDHQPQHF; DNA: TGTGCCAGCAGCCCTTTCGACCATCAGCCCCAGCATTTT
V: TRBV5-1; size: few; J: TRBJ2-3; D: TRBD2; CDR3: CASSLVASGARDTQYF; DNA: TGCGCCAGCAGCTTGGTGGCTAGCGGGGCCAGGGATACGCAGTATTTT
V: TRBV6-5; size: many; J: TRBJ2-6; D: -; CDR3: CASSYSRPNSGANVLTF; DNA: TGTGCCAGCAGTTATTCGAGACCCAACTCTGGGGCCAACGTCCTGACTTTC
V: TRBV12-3/TRBV12-4; size: few; J: TRBJ2-1; D: -; CDR3: CASSQTVEEQFF; DNA: TGTGCCAGCAGCCAGACAGTAGAAGAGCAGTTCTTC
V: TRBV5-1; size: -; J: TRBJ1-6; D: -; CDR3: CASSLEGASNSPLHF; DNA: TGCGCCAGCAGCTTGGAAGGGGCGTCAAATTCACCCCTCCACTTT
V: TRBV25-1; size: few; J: TRBJ2-7; D: TRBD1; CDR3: CASSDRNRDRITYEQYF; DNA: TGTGCCAGCAGTGATCGTAACCGGGACAGGATAACCTACGAGCAGTACTTC
V: TRBV6-5; size: -; J: TRBJ1-3; D: TRBD1; CDR3: CASSFGQGESGNTIYF; DNA: TGTGCCAGCAGTTTTGGACAGGGGGAGTCCGGAAACACCATATATTTT
V: TRBV15; size: many; J: TRBJ2-1; D: -; CDR3: CATSRHQGSSGEVNRNEQFF; DNA: TGTGCCACCAGCCGCCACCAGGGGTCTAGCGGAGAAGTAAACCGCAATGAGCAGTTCTTC
V: TRBV4-1; size: -; J: TRBJ1-2; D: TRBD1; CDR3: CASSQEGTGLGYTF; DNA: TGCGCCAGCAGCCAAGAGGGGACAGGGCTCGGCTACACCTTC
V: TRBV20-1; size: -; J: TRBJ2-1; D: -; CDR3: CSARAETSMAYYEQFF; DNA: TGCAGTGCTAGGGCGGAAACTAGTATGGCCTATTATGAGCAGTTCTTC
V: TRBV7-9; size: many; J: TRBJ1-1; D: -; CDR3: CASSPTGMNTEAFF; DNA: TGTGCCAGCAGTCCGACAGGAATGAACACTGAAGCTTTCTTT
V: TRBV6-5; size: few; J: TRBJ1-2; D: -; CDR3: CASSYDGGYYGYTF; DNA: TGTGCCAGCAGTTACGACGGCGGCTACTATGGCTACACCTTC
V: TRBV9; size: -; J: TRBJ2-2; D: -; CDR3: CASSVEAPGGGELFF; DNA: TGTGCCAGCAGCGTAGAGGCCCCTGGAGGCGGGGAGCTGTTTTTT
V: TRBV12-3/TRBV12-4; size: few; J: TRBJ2-2; D: -; CDR3: CASSFSSQGTGELFF; DNA: TGTGCCAGCAGTTTTAGCTCCCAGGGGACCGGGGAGCTGTTTTTT
V: TRBV7-2; size: few; J: TRBJ2-1; D: TRBD1; CDR3: CASSGTGGFNEQFF; DNA: TGTGCCAGCAGCGGGACAGGGGGTTTCAATGAGCAGTTCTTC
V: TRBV12-3/TRBV12-4; size: few; J: TRBJ2-5; D: -; CDR3: CASSPGQSKQETQYF; DNA: TGTGCCAGCAGTCCCGGACAGAGCAAACAAGAGACCCAGTACTTC
V: TRBV7-9; size: -; J: TRBJ2-7; D: TRBD1; CDR3: CASSKGQGAEEQYF; DNA: TGTGCCAGCAGCAAGGGACAGGGGGCCGAGGAGCAGTACTTC
V: TRBV4-1; size: -; J: TRBJ2-7; D: TRBD1; CDR3: CASRPQGKGSYEQYF; DNA: TGCGCCAGCAGACCACAGGGGAAGGGCTCCTACGAGCAGTACTTC
V: TRBV6-4; size: many; J: TRBJ2-1; D: TRBD2; CDR3: CASSILAGDYNEQFF; DNA: TGTGCCAGCAGTATACTAGCGGGAGATTACAATGAGCAGTTCTTC
V: TRBV20-1; size: few; J: TRBJ2-1; D: -; CDR3: CSARTHNNEQFF; DNA: TGCAGTGCTAGAACCCACAACAATGAGCAGTTCTTC
V: TRBV12-3/TRBV12-4; size: -; J: TRBJ1-1; D: -; CDR3: CASSLNGGRVEAFF; DNA: TGTGCCAGCAGTTTAAATGGGGGGCGGGTTGAAGCTTTCTTT
V: TRBV19; size: few; J: TRBJ2-1; D: -; CDR3: CASSISSSNEQFF; DNA: TGTGCCAGTAGTATCTCGTCTAGCAATGAGCAGTTCTTC
V: TRBV29-1; size: -; J: TRBJ2-3; D: TRBD2; CDR3: CSVDPLAGPLQYF; DNA: TGCAGCGTTGATCCCCTAGCGGGGCCCCTGCAGTATTTT
V: TRBV27; size: once; J: TRBJ1-1; D: -; CDR3: CASRGRSNTEAFF; DNA: TGTGCCAGCAGGGGGCGGTCGAACACTGAAGCTTTCTTT
V: TRBV24-1; size: -; J: TRBJ2-3; D: TRBD2; CDR3: CATSAFGGLAGQTDTQYF; DNA: TGTGCCACCAGTGCCTTCGGCGGGCTAGCGGGACAAACAGATACGCAGTATTTT
V: TRBV3-1; size: -; J: TRBJ2-7; D: TRBD1; CDR3: CASSHAGDRSSYEQYF; DNA: TGTGCCAGCAGCCATGCCGGGGACAGGAGCTCCTACGAGCAGTACTTC
V: TRBV25-1; size: few; J: TRBJ2-3; D: TRBD2; CDR3: CASSERGSTDTQYF; DNA: TGTGCCAGCAGTGAGCGGGGGAGCACAGATACGCAGTATTTT
V: TRBV7-2; size: -; J: TRBJ1-4; D: TRBD1; CDR3: CASRPGTGGEKLFF; DNA: TGTGCCAGCCGACCCGGGACAGGGGGCGAAAAACTGTTTTTT
V: TRBV11-2; size: -; J: TRBJ2-3; D: -; CDR3: CASSWWGPLTDTQYF; DNA: TGTGCCAGCAGCTGGTGGGGGCCACTCACAGATACGCAGTATTTT